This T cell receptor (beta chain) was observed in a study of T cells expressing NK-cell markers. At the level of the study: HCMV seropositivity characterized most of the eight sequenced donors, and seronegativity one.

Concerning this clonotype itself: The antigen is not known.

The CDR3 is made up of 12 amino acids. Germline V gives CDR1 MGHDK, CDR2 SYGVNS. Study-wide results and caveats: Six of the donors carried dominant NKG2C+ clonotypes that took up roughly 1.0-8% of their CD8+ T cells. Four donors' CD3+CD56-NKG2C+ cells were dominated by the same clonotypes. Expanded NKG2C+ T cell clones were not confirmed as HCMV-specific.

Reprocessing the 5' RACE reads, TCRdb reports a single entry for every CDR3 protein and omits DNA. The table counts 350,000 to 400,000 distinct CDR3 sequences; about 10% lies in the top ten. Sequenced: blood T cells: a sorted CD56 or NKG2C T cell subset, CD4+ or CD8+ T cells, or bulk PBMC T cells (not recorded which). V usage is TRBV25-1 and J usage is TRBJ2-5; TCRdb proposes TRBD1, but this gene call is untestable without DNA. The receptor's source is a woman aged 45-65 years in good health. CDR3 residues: CASGTGSETQYF.